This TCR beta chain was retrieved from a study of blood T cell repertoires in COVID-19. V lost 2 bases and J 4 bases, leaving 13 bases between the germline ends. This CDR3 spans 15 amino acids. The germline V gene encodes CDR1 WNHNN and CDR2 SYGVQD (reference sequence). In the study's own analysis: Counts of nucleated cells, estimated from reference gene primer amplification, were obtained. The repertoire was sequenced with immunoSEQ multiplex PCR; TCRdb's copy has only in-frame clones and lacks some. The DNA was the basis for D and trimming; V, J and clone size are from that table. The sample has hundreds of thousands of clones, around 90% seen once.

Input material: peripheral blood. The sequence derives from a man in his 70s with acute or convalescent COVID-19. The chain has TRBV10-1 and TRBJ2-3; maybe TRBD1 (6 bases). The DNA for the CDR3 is TGCGCCAGCAGTGAGAGGGCAGGGGCCGCAGATACGCAGTATTTT. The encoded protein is CASSERAGAADTQYF.